These T cell receptor beta chains were read from a single sample in a study of blood T cell repertoires in COVID-19. The repertoire was sequenced with immunoSEQ multiplex PCR; TCRdb's copy has only in-frame clones and lacks some. Among some 300,000 clones listed, about 85% were seen once. The sample comprised peripheral blood. These receptors were taken from a man aged 18 to 29 with active or convalescent COVID-19. Both conserved end residues are part of each CDR3. A D gene is named only where the DNA matches it firmly. The listing skips clone size in some rows; elsewhere it reads once, few, many or a size class.

CDR3nt: TGTGCCAGCAGCCTCTACCTTTTCAATGAGCAGTTCTTC
CDR3aa: CASSLYLFNEQFF
abundance: NA
j_gene: TRBJ2-1
v_gene: TRBV3-1/TRBV3-2
d_gene: NA

CDR3nt: TGCAGTGTAGGCGGTCTCCCTGAAGCTTTCTTT
CDR3aa: CSVGGLPEAFF
abundance: NA
j_gene: TRBJ1-1
v_gene: TRBV20-1
d_gene: NA

CDR3nt: TGTGCCAGCAGCCCAGCGGTACTTTCTGAAGCTTTCTTT
CDR3aa: CASSPAVLSEAFF
abundance: once
j_gene: TRBJ1-1
v_gene: TRBV7-9
d_gene: NA

CDR3nt: TGTGCCACCAGCACCAGGGTGACACTAGCCAAAAACATTCAGTACTTC
CDR3aa: CATSTRVTLAKNIQYF
abundance: NA
j_gene: TRBJ2-4
v_gene: TRBV15
d_gene: NA

CDR3nt: TGTGCCAGCAGCTCAGGGGGATGGACCGGGGAGCTGTTTTTT
CDR3aa: CASSSGGWTGELFF
abundance: NA
j_gene: TRBJ2-2
v_gene: TRBV7-2
d_gene: TRBD1

CDR3nt: TGCGCCAGCAGCGCGTCCCCAATCGGGGAGGGGTACAATGAGCAGTTCTTC
CDR3aa: CASSASPIGEGYNEQFF
abundance: NA
j_gene: TRBJ2-1
v_gene: TRBV4-1
d_gene: TRBD2

CDR3nt: TGTGCCAGCAGCTTGGCGGGAGGGGGTGTGGATGAGCAGTTCTTC
CDR3aa: CASSLAGGGVDEQFF
abundance: NA
j_gene: TRBJ2-1
v_gene: TRBV7-2
d_gene: TRBD2

CDR3nt: TGTGCCAGCAGCTTTGACGGGAGGGAGGATACGCAGTATTTT
CDR3aa: CASSFDGREDTQYF
abundance: NA
j_gene: TRBJ2-3
v_gene: TRBV5-4
d_gene: TRBD2

CDR3nt: TGTGCCAGCTCCCTGGGACAGGGTGGCACCTACGAGCAGTACTTC
CDR3aa: CASSLGQGGTYEQYF
abundance: NA
j_gene: TRBJ2-7
v_gene: TRBV18
d_gene: TRBD1

CDR3nt: TGTGCTAGTGGTTTGAACACAAAGACAGGGCTGAACACTGAAGCTTTCTTT
CDR3aa: CASGLNTKTGLNTEAFF
abundance: NA
j_gene: TRBJ1-1
v_gene: TRBV12-5
d_gene: TRBD1

CDR3nt: TGTGCCAGCAGCAAAGCAGGGGGCAATCAGCCCCAGCATTTT
CDR3aa: CASSKAGGNQPQHF
abundance: NA
j_gene: TRBJ1-5
v_gene: TRBV21-1
d_gene: NA

CDR3nt: TGTGCCAGCAGTGAAGCGTCAGGCTCCTACAATGAGCAGTTCTTC
CDR3aa: CASSEASGSYNEQFF
abundance: once
j_gene: TRBJ2-1
v_gene: TRBV6-1
d_gene: NA

CDR3nt: TGTGCCAGCAGTTCGACAGGGGAGACCGGGGAGCTGTTTTTT
CDR3aa: CASSSTGETGELFF
abundance: NA
j_gene: TRBJ2-2
v_gene: TRBV6-2/TRBV6-3
d_gene: TRBD1

CDR3nt: TGTGCCATCAGGGTACTAGGGGGCTACGAGCAGTACTTC
CDR3aa: CAIRVLGGYEQYF
abundance: NA
j_gene: TRBJ2-7
v_gene: TRBV10-3
d_gene: NA

CDR3nt: TGTGCCAGCAGCACTGCCTACGAGCAGTACTTC
CDR3aa: CASSTAYEQYF
abundance: NA
j_gene: TRBJ2-7
v_gene: TRBV5-8
d_gene: NA

CDR3nt: TGTGCCAGCAGTTTCGGGGACAGTTCGAATGAGCAGTTCTTC
CDR3aa: CASSFGDSSNEQFF
abundance: NA
j_gene: TRBJ2-1
v_gene: TRBV6-2/TRBV6-3
d_gene: TRBD1

CDR3nt: TGTGCCAGCCGCCCGCTTCCCGGTGGCTACACCTTC
CDR3aa: CASRPLPGGYTF
abundance: NA
j_gene: TRBJ1-2
v_gene: TRBV27
d_gene: NA

CDR3nt: TGTGCCAGCAGTTTAAGGTACAGAAAAGGTGCCATGAACACTGAAGCTTTCTTT
CDR3aa: CASSLRYRKGAMNTEAFF
abundance: NA
j_gene: TRBJ1-1
v_gene: TRBV27
d_gene: NA

CDR3nt: TGTGCCAGCAGTGAACAGGGGGCAGGTGGCTACACCTTC
CDR3aa: CASSEQGAGGYTF
abundance: NA
j_gene: TRBJ1-2
v_gene: TRBV19
d_gene: TRBD1

CDR3nt: TGTGCCAGCAGCTCACCAGGGGGCGTGAACACTGAAGCTTTCTTT
CDR3aa: CASSSPGGVNTEAFF
abundance: NA
j_gene: TRBJ1-1
v_gene: TRBV7-6
d_gene: TRBD1

CDR3nt: TGTGCCAGCAGTTTATCCAGGGGTGAAGCTTTCTTT
CDR3aa: CASSLSRGEAFF
abundance: NA
j_gene: TRBJ1-1
v_gene: TRBV28
d_gene: NA

CDR3nt: TGTGCCAGCAGTTGGGACAACACAGATACGCAGTATTTT
CDR3aa: CASSWDNTDTQYF
abundance: NA
j_gene: TRBJ2-3
v_gene: TRBV7-3
d_gene: NA

CDR3nt: TGTGCCAGCAGCTTAGAAGGACAGGGGAATTCACCCCTCCACTTT
CDR3aa: CASSLEGQGNSPLHF
abundance: NA
j_gene: TRBJ1-6
v_gene: TRBV7-2
d_gene: TRBD1

CDR3nt: TGCAGTGCTAGTGTCACAGGGGGCGATCAGCCCCAGCATTTT
CDR3aa: CSASVTGGDQPQHF
abundance: NA
j_gene: TRBJ1-5
v_gene: TRBV20-1
d_gene: TRBD1

CDR3nt: TGTGCCAGCAGCCAAGATCAAATCTATGGCTACACCTTC
CDR3aa: CASSQDQIYGYTF
abundance: NA
j_gene: TRBJ1-2
v_gene: TRBV14
d_gene: NA

CDR3nt: TGTGCCAGCAGCCTAAAGTGGGGGGGCTTCCAAGAGACCCAGTACTTC
CDR3aa: CASSLKWGGFQETQYF
abundance: NA
j_gene: TRBJ2-5
v_gene: TRBV7-2
d_gene: NA

CDR3nt: TGCGCCAGCAATTCCGGGACAACCACCTACGAGCAGTACTTC
CDR3aa: CASNSGTTTYEQYF
abundance: NA
j_gene: TRBJ2-7
v_gene: TRBV5-1
d_gene: NA

CDR3nt: TGTGCCAGCAGCTTGGATCGTGGCCATTCACCCCTCCACTTT
CDR3aa: CASSLDRGHSPLHF
abundance: NA
j_gene: TRBJ1-6
v_gene: TRBV5-6
d_gene: NA

CDR3nt: TGTGCCAGCAGCGTATCAGGAGGCCGCCTCGATACGCAGTATTTT
CDR3aa: CASSVSGGRLDTQYF
abundance: NA
j_gene: TRBJ2-3
v_gene: TRBV9
d_gene: NA

CDR3nt: TGTGCCAGCAGTGCACACCGCGGAGCCACCGGGGAGCTGTTTTTT
CDR3aa: CASSAHRGATGELFF
abundance: NA
j_gene: TRBJ2-2
v_gene: TRBV2
d_gene: NA

CDR3nt: TGCGCCAGCAGCACCCGGGACAGGGGGTCCTACGAGCAGTACTTC
CDR3aa: CASSTRDRGSYEQYF
abundance: NA
j_gene: TRBJ2-7
v_gene: TRBV4-1
d_gene: TRBD1

CDR3nt: TGTGCCAGCAGCTCAACAGGGGGCCTGAGTGGCTACACCTTC
CDR3aa: CASSSTGGLSGYTF
abundance: NA
j_gene: TRBJ1-2
v_gene: TRBV7-2
d_gene: TRBD1

CDR3nt: TGTGCCAGCAGTTTAGGCTTCAGGTACAATGAGCAGTTCTTC
CDR3aa: CASSLGFRYNEQFF
abundance: NA
j_gene: TRBJ2-1
v_gene: TRBV28
d_gene: NA

CDR3nt: TGTGCCAGCAGTTCGACAGGCGGAACAACTAATGAAAAACTGTTTTTT
CDR3aa: CASSSTGGTTNEKLFF
abundance: NA
j_gene: TRBJ1-4
v_gene: TRBV28
d_gene: NA

CDR3nt: TGTGCCAGCAGTTCGACTAGCGGGACGGATACGCAGTATTTT
CDR3aa: CASSSTSGTDTQYF
abundance: once
j_gene: TRBJ2-3
v_gene: TRBV27
d_gene: TRBD2

CDR3nt: TGCGCCAGCAGCCTAAGGACAGCAATGAACACTGAAGCTTTCTTT
CDR3aa: CASSLRTAMNTEAFF
abundance: NA
j_gene: TRBJ1-1
v_gene: TRBV5-1
d_gene: NA

CDR3nt: TGTGCCAGCAGGACCACAGGGATCGGGGAGCTGTTTTTT
CDR3aa: CASRTTGIGELFF
abundance: NA
j_gene: TRBJ2-2
v_gene: TRBV7-9
d_gene: NA

CDR3nt: TGTGCCAGCAGCGACGACACTGTCCTCCTGCGGGGAAATGGCTACACCTTC
CDR3aa: CASSDDTVLLRGNGYTF
abundance: NA
j_gene: TRBJ1-2
v_gene: TRBV14
d_gene: NA

CDR3nt: TGCGCCAGCAGCCACTCCTTAGGAGACAGGGGACGCAATGAGCAGTTCTTC
CDR3aa: CASSHSLGDRGRNEQFF
abundance: many
j_gene: TRBJ2-1
v_gene: TRBV4-1
d_gene: TRBD1

CDR3nt: TGTGCCAGCAGCCTTACAGGGGGCAGAACGAACACTGAAGCTTTCTTT
CDR3aa: CASSLTGGRTNTEAFF
abundance: NA
j_gene: TRBJ1-1
v_gene: TRBV7-2
d_gene: TRBD1

CDR3nt: TGTGCCAGCAGCCAAGCGGGGGAAGAGCACTATGGCTACACCTTC
CDR3aa: CASSQAGEEHYGYTF
abundance: NA
j_gene: TRBJ1-2
v_gene: TRBV3-1/TRBV3-2
d_gene: NA

CDR3nt: TGTGCCAGCAGCTTAGATACAGGGGAATCGGGCGGCTACACCTTC
CDR3aa: CASSLDTGESGGYTF
abundance: NA
j_gene: TRBJ1-2
v_gene: TRBV7-8
d_gene: TRBD1

CDR3nt: TGTGCCAGCAGCTGTCAGACAGTCTCTGGAAACACCATATATTTT
CDR3aa: CASSCQTVSGNTIYF
abundance: NA
j_gene: TRBJ1-3
v_gene: TRBV7-7
d_gene: NA

CDR3nt: TGTGCCAGCAGTCCCCTTCTAGCGGAAGAGACCCAGTACTTC
CDR3aa: CASSPLLAEETQYF
abundance: few
j_gene: TRBJ2-5
v_gene: TRBV2
d_gene: TRBD2

CDR3nt: TGTGCCAGCAGCGTAGGACTAGCGGGGGGGCCGGGAGATACGCAGTATTTT
CDR3aa: CASSVGLAGGPGDTQYF
abundance: NA
j_gene: TRBJ2-3
v_gene: TRBV5-4
d_gene: TRBD2

CDR3nt: TGTGCCAGCAGCTTAGCCACAAACTATGGCTACACCTTC
CDR3aa: CASSLATNYGYTF
abundance: NA
j_gene: TRBJ1-2
v_gene: TRBV7-9
d_gene: NA

CDR3nt: TGTGCCAGCAGTTTTCCTCGCGGGGGGAGCACAGATACGCAGTATTTT
CDR3aa: CASSFPRGGSTDTQYF
abundance: NA
j_gene: TRBJ2-3
v_gene: TRBV28
d_gene: TRBD2

CDR3nt: TGTGCCACCAGCAGAGGGGCTAGCGGGGGGGCCGATACGCAGTATTTT
CDR3aa: CATSRGASGGADTQYF
abundance: NA
j_gene: TRBJ2-3
v_gene: TRBV15
d_gene: TRBD2

CDR3nt: TGTGCCAGCAGTTACGGGGGGACAGGTCTCTATGGCTACACCTTC
CDR3aa: CASSYGGTGLYGYTF
abundance: NA
j_gene: TRBJ1-2
v_gene: TRBV6-5
d_gene: TRBD1

CDR3nt: TGTGCCAGCTCACAACAGGGGGGAGTCGAAAAACTGTTTTTT
CDR3aa: CASSQQGGVEKLFF
abundance: NA
j_gene: TRBJ1-4
v_gene: TRBV18
d_gene: TRBD1

CDR3nt: TGTGCCAGCAGTGAAGTTTTAGCCGGAGATACGCAGTATTTT
CDR3aa: CASSEVLAGDTQYF
abundance: NA
j_gene: TRBJ2-3
v_gene: TRBV6-1
d_gene: NA

CDR3nt: TGTGCCAGCAGGGACGGGACAGGGAAACATCAGCCCCAGCATTTT
CDR3aa: CASRDGTGKHQPQHF
abundance: NA
j_gene: TRBJ1-5
v_gene: TRBV7-8
d_gene: TRBD1

CDR3nt: TGTGCCAGCACCAAGGACAGCTACTCCTACGAGCAGTACTTC
CDR3aa: CASTKDSYSYEQYF
abundance: once
j_gene: TRBJ2-7
v_gene: TRBV11-1
d_gene: NA

CDR3nt: TGCGCCAGCAGCCAAGATGTCAGGGCTTTAGCTAATGAAAAACTGTTTTTT
CDR3aa: CASSQDVRALANEKLFF
abundance: NA
j_gene: TRBJ1-4
v_gene: TRBV4-3
d_gene: NA

CDR3nt: TGTGCCAGCATGGGTCGGGACAGTTATATCAGTGGCTACACCTTC
CDR3aa: CASMGRDSYISGYTF
abundance: NA
j_gene: TRBJ1-2
v_gene: TRBV6-6
d_gene: TRBD1